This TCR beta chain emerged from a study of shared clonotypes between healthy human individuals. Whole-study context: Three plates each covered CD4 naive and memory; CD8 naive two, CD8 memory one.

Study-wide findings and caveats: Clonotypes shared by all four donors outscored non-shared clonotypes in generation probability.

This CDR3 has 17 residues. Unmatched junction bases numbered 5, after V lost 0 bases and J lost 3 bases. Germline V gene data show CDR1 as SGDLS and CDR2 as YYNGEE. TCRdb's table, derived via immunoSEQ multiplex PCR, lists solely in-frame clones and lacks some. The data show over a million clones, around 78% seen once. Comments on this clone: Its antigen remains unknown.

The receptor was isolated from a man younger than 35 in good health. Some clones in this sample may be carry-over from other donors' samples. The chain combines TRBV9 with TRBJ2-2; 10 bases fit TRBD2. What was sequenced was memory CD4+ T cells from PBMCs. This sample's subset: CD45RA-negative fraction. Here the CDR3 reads CASSVGLAGVHTGELFF. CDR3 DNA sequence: TGTGCCAGCAGCGTAGGGCTAGCGGGAGTTCACACCGGGGAGCTGTTTTTT.